This T cell receptor beta chain was recovered during a study of cytomegalovirus exposure and HLA in healthy donors. Study-level points and caveats: According to a later analysis, most TCR beta chains associated with CMV appeared HLA-restricted. Cytomegalovirus association was assigned to approximately 160 TCR beta chains. Later on, an analysis found that several of the most significant clusters appeared to be linked to common viral pathogens, which included parvovirus B19.

Vbeta (60) and Jbeta (13) primers were used in the PCR. The repertoire was sequenced with immunoSEQ multiplex PCR; TCRdb's copy has only in-frame clones and lacks some. The table has 250,000 to 350,000 clones, around 80% seen once. About this clone: The target antigen is unknown.

Healthy people donating bone marrow made up the donors. The CDR3 is 15 amino acids. Germline CDR1 is SGHNT and CDR2 is YYREEE (reference sequence). The ends were cut back, 3 bases at V and 4 bases at J, with 14 bases in the middle. The chain uses TRBV5-4 and TRBJ1-3, with a weak D call TRBD1 (6 bases). This clonotype originated in a girl aged 2 to 9 in good health and CMV-seronegative. The sample consisted of PBMCs. The CDR3: CASSSITGTGNTIYF. CDR3 DNA: TGTGCCAGCAGCTCAATAACAGGGACCGGAAACACCATATATTTT.